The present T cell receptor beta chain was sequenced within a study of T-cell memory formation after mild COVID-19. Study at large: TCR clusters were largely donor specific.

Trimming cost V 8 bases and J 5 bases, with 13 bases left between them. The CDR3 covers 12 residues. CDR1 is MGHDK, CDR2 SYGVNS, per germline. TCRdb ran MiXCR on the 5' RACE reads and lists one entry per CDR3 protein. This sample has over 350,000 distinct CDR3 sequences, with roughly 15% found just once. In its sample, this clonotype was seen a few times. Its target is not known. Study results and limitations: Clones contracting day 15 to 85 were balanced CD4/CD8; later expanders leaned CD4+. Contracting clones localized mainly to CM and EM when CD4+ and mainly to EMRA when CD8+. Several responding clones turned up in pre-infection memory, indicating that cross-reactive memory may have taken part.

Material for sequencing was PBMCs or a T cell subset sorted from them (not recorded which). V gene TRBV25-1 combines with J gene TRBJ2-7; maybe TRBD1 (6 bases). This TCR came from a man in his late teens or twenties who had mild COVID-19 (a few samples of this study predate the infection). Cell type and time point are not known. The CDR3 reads CASPPQGHEQYV. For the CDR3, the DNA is TGTGCCAGCCCACCACAGGGCCACGAGCAGTACGTC.